This T cell receptor (beta chain) was identified during a study of cytotoxic CD8 clonotypes in ibrutinib-treated CLL (dated by TCRdb to about 2021). Notes on the research overall: In this cohort, approximately 14 patients were treatment-naive and roughly ten were relapsed/refractory, while roughly 18 had unmutated IGHV. Responses were partial in 24 patients and complete in 2; after median approximately 5.5 years follow-up, roughly 14 stayed in remission and about 12 progressed. Samples at response were collected after a median of 12 months of treatment, with a range of 6 to 36 months. On average, each sample yielded about 260,000 productive templates and 94,082 productive rearrangements. Longitudinal samples were obtainable from about 30% of the 86 participants in the trial. Cryopreserved peripheral blood mononuclear cells were collected before treatment, at response, and at either disease progression or sustained remission. Patients were still on ibrutinib when every remission and progressive disease sample was collected.

The time point label here, explained by the study, means: about eleven months on ibrutinib. Approximately 2 micrograms of genomic DNA were extracted from cryopreserved PBMCs for TCR beta library preparation. Longitudinal blood samples from CLL patients receiving ibrutinib monotherapy were subjected to high-throughput TCR beta sequencing. The patients took part in an open-label, single-center phase 2 trial of ibrutinib monotherapy. A single count supports this clone. Its antigen target is currently unknown. Base qualities are not recorded, but no much larger clone differs from it by a single base. The full study reports these points: Baseline clonality was found to be higher than that of age-matched healthy donors and was strongly correlated with circulating CD8+ T-cell counts. Sampling times were not matched between patients in sustained remission and patients whose disease was progressing, and lymph node repertoires were not examined. Public clonotypes were rare and either shrank or stayed stable during treatment, and the rise in clonality at ibrutinib response reflected expansion of private clonotypes. At ibrutinib response clonality went up, during sustained remission it held steady, and at progression it dropped back toward baseline.

The goal of deep resolution MiSeq sequencing was a depth between 1 in 1 million and 1 in 200,000 T cells, and coverage averaged 10x per clonotype. The immunoSEQ hsTCRB Kit was used to generate TCR beta libraries. Under the source paper's analysis protocol: Data were analyzed with ImmunoSEQ Data Assistant and ImmunoSEQ Analyzer, with V, D and J genes assigned per IMGT definitions. Clonality was computed as one minus normalized Shannon entropy of productive rearrangement frequencies, ranging from 0 to 1. Only overrepresented clonotypes making up at least 0.05% of each patient's repertoire were included in the public clonotype analysis. About a dozen age-matched healthy donor repertoires from immuneACCESS served as clonality controls. This immuneACCESS table, as held by TCRdb, lists in-frame sequences with V and J called but not all clones. Of the missing ones, under half trace to an unresolved V gene in checked studies; the others have no known cause. D and trimming come from the DNA, and the V and J calls and clone size come from that table. For this sample the table gives 85,000 or so clones, of which roughly 83% were detected only once. Nearly 5% of the sample belongs to the ten largest clones.

Taken from the germline V gene (reference sequence), the CDR1 and CDR2 loops are MNHEY and SMNVEV. Taken from cysteine to phenylalanine, the CDR3 has 13 residues. The retained sequence is limited to the CDR3, 39 bases, with the frame set at the first base. Between the V and J ends, shortened by 6 bases and 5 bases respectively, the junction contains 11 bases. Sequencing was performed on PBMCs, taken after 12 months of ibrutinib treatment. The rearrangement joined TRBV27 to TRBJ1-5, with the D gene too uncertain to name. The source of this sequence is a human donor with chronic lymphocytic leukemia. The sequenced DNA: TGTGCCAGCAGGCCCACGAGAGATCAGCCCCAGCATTTT. Translation gives CASRPTRDQPQHF.